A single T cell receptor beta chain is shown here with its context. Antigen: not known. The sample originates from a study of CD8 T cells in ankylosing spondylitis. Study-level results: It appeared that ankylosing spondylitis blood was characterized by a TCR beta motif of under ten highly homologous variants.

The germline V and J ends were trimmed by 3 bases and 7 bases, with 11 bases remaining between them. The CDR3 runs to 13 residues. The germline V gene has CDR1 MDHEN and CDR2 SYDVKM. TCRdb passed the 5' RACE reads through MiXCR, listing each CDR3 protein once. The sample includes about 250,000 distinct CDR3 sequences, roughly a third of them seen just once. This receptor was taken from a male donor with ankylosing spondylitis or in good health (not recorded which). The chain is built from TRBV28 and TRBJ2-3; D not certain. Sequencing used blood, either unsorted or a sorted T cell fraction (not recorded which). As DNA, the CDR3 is TGTGCCAGCAGTTTTTTTTCGCAGTATACGCAGTATTTT. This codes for CASSFFSQYTQYF.